These 16 T cell receptor beta chains were all obtained from the same sample, sequenced in a study of CD8 T cells in ankylosing spondylitis. TCRdb re-derived calls from the 5' RACE reads in MiXCR, one entry per CDR3 protein. Counted here are over 25,000 distinct CDR3 sequences, approximately 15% occurring once; the ten biggest clones make up around a third. The sample comprised blood. The receptors derive from a male donor with ankylosing spondylitis or in good health (not recorded which).

This clonotype turned up a few times. V usage is TRBV11-2 and J usage is TRBJ2-3; D is possibly TRBD1 (6 bases). V lost 4 bases, J lost 5 bases, and 10 bases lay in between. CDR1 SGHAT and CDR2 FQNNGV come from the germline V gene. The CDR3 sequence is 13 residues long. As DNA, the CDR3 is TGTGCCAGCAGCTCACAGGGTTTAGATACGCAGTATTTT. Protein: CASSSQGLDTQYF.

The rearrangement links TRBV10-3 to TRBJ2-3; D possibly corresponds to TRBD1 (6 bases). The V gene lost 2 bases and the J gene lost 1 base, with 13 bases spanning the gap. The CDR3 contains 16 residues. CDR1 is ENHRY and CDR2 is SYGVKD in the germline V gene. CDR3 region: CAISEGAGAGTDTQYF. The CDR3 DNA sequence: TGTGCCATCAGTGAGGGTGCAGGGGCTGGCACAGATACGCAGTATTTT.

The rearrangement links TRBV25-1 to TRBJ2-3, with 7 bases identical to TRBD2. CDR1 is MGHDK, CDR2 SYGVNS, per germline. The CDR3 is 18 residues long. The V gene end was trimmed by 4 bases and the J gene end by 0 bases; junction bases not matched to a gene: 13. The CDR3: CASSVSLLSSGSTDTQYF. The CDR3 DNA reads as TGTGCCAGCAGTGTATCCCTGTTGTCTAGCGGTAGCACAGATACGCAGTATTTT.

The chain uses TRBV7-2 and TRBJ2-2, with D uncertain. CDR3 length: 14 residues. The ends were cut back, 2 bases at V and 1 base at J, with 5 bases in the middle. In germline, CDR1 is SGHTA, CDR2 FQGNSA. CDR3 protein: CASSLSRNTGELFF. The CDR3 DNA reads as TGTGCCAGCAGCTTATCCCGGAACACCGGGGAGCTGTTTTTT.

This clonotype came up a few times. The chain is built from TRBV4-3 and TRBJ1-4; TRBD1 agrees at 8 bases. CDR1 and CDR2 (germline): LGHNA, YSLEER. V lost 5 bases to trimming and J lost 8 bases; unmatched junction nucleotides: 7. The CDR3 totals 14 residues. CDR3 in DNA: TGCGCCAGCAGCTCCGGACAGGGCGGCGAAAAACTGTTTTTT. This gives the protein CASSSGQGGEKLFF.

A few counts support this clonotype. The J gene is TRBJ2-5, the V gene TRBV29-1, with 8 bases identical to TRBD2. CDR1 is SQVTM and CDR2 is ANQGSEA in the germline V gene. CDR3 length: 14 residues. The junction had 8 bases not matched to a gene; V was cut back by 3 bases and J by 5 bases. CDR3 region: CSVESGREGETQYF. In nucleotides, the CDR3 is TGCAGCGTTGAGTCGGGCCGGGAGGGTGAGACCCAGTACTTC.

This clonotype was counted between two and nine times. The chain combines TRBV7-8 with TRBJ1-4; no clear D. V lost 3 bases and J 3 bases, leaving 2 bases between the germline ends. Germline loops: CDR1 SGHVS, CDR2 FQNEAQ. This CDR3 comprises 12 residues. CDR3 region: CASSFPNEKLFF. The CDR3 DNA is TGTGCCAGCAGCTTCCCTAATGAAAAACTGTTTTTT.

In its sample, this clonotype was seen a few times. The chain is built from TRBV29-1 and TRBJ2-3; tentatively, D is TRBD2 (5 bases). CDR3 length equals 12 residues. Germline V gene sequence: CDR1 SQVTM, CDR2 ANQGSEA. V lost 4 bases and J lost 5, with 10 bases in between. CDR3 nucleotides: TGCAGCGTTGGAGGGAGAGTAGATACGCAGTATTTT. It codes for CSVGGRVDTQYF.

This clonotype rates as medium-sized. The rearrangement joins TRBV12-3 or TRBV12-4 to TRBJ2-4, with a weak D call TRBD1 (5 bases). The CDR3 runs 14 residues. Trimming pared 6 bases from V and 9 bases from J, leaving 18 bases between. The CDR3 bases are TGTGCCAGCAGCCATCAGGGTGGGAATGGCATTCAGTACTTC. Residues: CASSHQGGNGIQYF.

The V gene is TRBV4-1, the J gene TRBJ2-5, with 12 bases identical to TRBD1. Per the germline V gene, CDR1 is MGHRA and CDR2 is YSYEKL. The CDR3 is made up of 16 amino acids. V was clipped by 1 base and J by 5 bases; unmatched bases: 5. The CDR3 DNA is TGCGCCAGCAGCCAAGGAGGGACAGGGGGCGCGGAGACCCAGTACTTC. Residues: CASSQGGTGGAETQYF.

The chain employs TRBV6-2 or TRBV6-3 and TRBJ2-6; D call uncertain. Trimming pared 5 bases from V and 0 bases from J, leaving 11 bases between. Germline lookup yields CDR1 MNHEY and CDR2 SVGEGT. CDR3 length equals 16 residues. The CDR3 DNA sequence: TGTGCCAGCAGTCTGGACGGCTCCTCTGGGGCCAACGTCCTGACTTTC. Its protein is CASSLDGSSGANVLTF.

This clonotype was observed a handful of times. V gene TRBV29-1 combines with J gene TRBJ2-3, with 7 bases fitting TRBD1. The V gene end was trimmed by 6 bases and the J gene end by 2 bases; junction bases not matched to a gene: 5. This CDR3 region has 13 residues. Germline V gene data show CDR1 as SQVTM and CDR2 as ANQGSEA. The CDR3, as DNA: TGCAGCGTCGGACAGGCGAACACAGATACGCAGTATTTT. Amino acids: CSVGQANTDTQYF.

This clonotype was detected a few times. The V gene is TRBV7-2, the J gene TRBJ2-3; maybe TRBD2 (7 bases). The germline V gene encodes CDR1 SGHTA and CDR2 FQGNSA. The CDR3 totals 15 residues. The germline V and J ends were trimmed by 3 bases and 5 bases, with 15 bases remaining between them. The CDR3 region is CASSFFAGAQDTQYF. CDR3 coding DNA: TGTGCCAGCAGCTTTTTTGCGGGGGCCCAAGATACGCAGTATTTT.

The chain is built from TRBV4-3 and TRBJ1-2, with D possibly matching TRBD1 (5 bases). The CDR3 has 15 residues. Germline CDR1 reads LGHNA; CDR2 reads YSLEER. The V and J ends lost 0 bases and 3 bases respectively, with 11 bases between them. The CDR3 here is CASSQDRGSYYGYTF. CDR3 DNA sequence: TGCGCCAGCAGCCAAGATCGGGGGAGTTACTATGGCTACACCTTC.

This clonotype was seen a handful of times. The chain joins TRBV7-2 to TRBJ2-5; D gene uncertain. The CDR3 totals 14 residues. V was shortened by 0 bases and J by 1 base, with 6 bases between the two germline ends. Germline assignment: CDR1 SGHTA and CDR2 FQGNSA. In DNA, the CDR3 is TGTGCCAGCAGCTTAGCTTTCGGCCAAGAGACCCAGTACTTC. Its protein is CASSLAFGQETQYF.

This clonotype appeared a few times. The chain joins TRBV6-5 to TRBJ1-1, with D unclear. The CDR3 sequence is 11 residues long. The V end was cut by 2 bases, the J end by 5 bases, with 3 bases between. Germline-derived CDR1 and CDR2 are MNHEY and SVGAGI. CDR3 sequence (DNA): TGTGCCAGCAGTTACGGTACTGAAGCTTTCTTT. Translating it yields CASSYGTEAFF.